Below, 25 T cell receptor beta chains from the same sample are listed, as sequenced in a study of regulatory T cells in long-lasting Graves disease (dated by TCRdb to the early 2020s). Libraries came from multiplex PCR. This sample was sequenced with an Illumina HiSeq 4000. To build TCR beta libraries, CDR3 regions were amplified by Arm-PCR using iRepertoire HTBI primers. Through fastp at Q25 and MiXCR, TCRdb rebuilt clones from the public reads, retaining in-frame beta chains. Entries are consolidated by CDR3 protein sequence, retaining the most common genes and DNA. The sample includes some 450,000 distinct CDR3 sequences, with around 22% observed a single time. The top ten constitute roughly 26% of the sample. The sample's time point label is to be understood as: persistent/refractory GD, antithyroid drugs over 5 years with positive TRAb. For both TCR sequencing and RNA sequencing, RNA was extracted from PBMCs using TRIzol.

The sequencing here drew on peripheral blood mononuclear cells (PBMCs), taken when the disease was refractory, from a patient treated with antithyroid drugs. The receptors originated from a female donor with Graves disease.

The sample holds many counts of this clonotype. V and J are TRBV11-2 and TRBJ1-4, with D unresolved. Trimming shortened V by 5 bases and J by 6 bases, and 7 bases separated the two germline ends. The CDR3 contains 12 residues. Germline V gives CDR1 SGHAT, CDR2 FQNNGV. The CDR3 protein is CASSKVHEKLFF. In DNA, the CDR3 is TGTGCCAGCAGCAAGGTCCATGAAAAACTGTTTTTT.

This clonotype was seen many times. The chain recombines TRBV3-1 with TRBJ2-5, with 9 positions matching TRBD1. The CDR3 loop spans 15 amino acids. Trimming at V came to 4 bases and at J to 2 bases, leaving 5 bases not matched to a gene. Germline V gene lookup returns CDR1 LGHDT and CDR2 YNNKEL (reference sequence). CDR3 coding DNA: TGTGCCAGCAGCCCCGGGACAGGGAAACAAGAGACCCAGTACTTC. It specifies CASSPGTGKQETQYF.

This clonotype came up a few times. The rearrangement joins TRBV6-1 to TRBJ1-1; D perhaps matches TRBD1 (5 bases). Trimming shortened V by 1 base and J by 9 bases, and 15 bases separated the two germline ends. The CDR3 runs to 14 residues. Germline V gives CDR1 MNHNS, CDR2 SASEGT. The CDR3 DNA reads TGTGCCAGCAGTGAAGGGGCAGGGATCGGAAAAGCTTTCTTT. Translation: CASSEGAGIGKAFF.

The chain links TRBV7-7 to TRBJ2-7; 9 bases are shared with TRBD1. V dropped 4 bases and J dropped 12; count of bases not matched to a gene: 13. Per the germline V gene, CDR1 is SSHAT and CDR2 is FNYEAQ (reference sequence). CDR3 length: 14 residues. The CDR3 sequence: CASSSPDRGGRPYF. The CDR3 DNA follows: TGTGCCAGCAGCTCCCCGGACAGGGGAGGACGCCCGTACTTC.

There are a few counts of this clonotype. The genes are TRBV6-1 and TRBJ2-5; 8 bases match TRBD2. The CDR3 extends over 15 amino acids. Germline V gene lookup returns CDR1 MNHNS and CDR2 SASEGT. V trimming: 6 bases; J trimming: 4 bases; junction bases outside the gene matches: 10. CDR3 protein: CASSSGQGLGETQYF. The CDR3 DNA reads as TGTGCCAGCAGCTCGGGGCAGGGACTAGGAGAGACCCAGTACTTC.

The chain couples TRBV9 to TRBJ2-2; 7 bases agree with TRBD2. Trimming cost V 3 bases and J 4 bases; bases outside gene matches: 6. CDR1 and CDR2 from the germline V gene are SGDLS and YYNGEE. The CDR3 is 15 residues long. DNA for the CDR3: TGTGCCAGCAGCGAGCGGGGCGCGGGCACCGGGGAGCTGTTTTTT. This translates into CASSERGAGTGELFF.

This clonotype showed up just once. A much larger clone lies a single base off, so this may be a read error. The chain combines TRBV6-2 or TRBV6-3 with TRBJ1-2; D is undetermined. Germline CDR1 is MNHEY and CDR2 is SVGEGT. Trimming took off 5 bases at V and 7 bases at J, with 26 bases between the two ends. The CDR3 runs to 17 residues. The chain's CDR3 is CASSERRLMEGACGYTF. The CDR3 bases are TGTGCCAGCAGTGAACGGCGTCTGATGGAGGGCGCCTGTGGCTACACCTTC.

The CDR3 spells CSASEVGGPGEQYF. CDR3 nucleotides: TGCAGTGCTAGTGAGGTGGGAGGGCCCGGCGAGCAGTACTTC. The chain carries TRBV20-1 and TRBJ2-7; 7 nucleotides agree with TRBD2. The V gene end was trimmed by 3 bases and the J gene end by 6 bases; junction bases not matched to a gene: 11. Germline values: CDR1 DFQATT, CDR2 SNEGSKA (reference sequence). The CDR3 covers 14 residues.

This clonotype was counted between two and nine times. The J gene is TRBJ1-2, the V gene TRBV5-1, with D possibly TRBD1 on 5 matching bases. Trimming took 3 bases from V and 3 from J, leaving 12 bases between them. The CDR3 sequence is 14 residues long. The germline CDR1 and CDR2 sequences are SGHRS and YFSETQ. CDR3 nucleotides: TGCGCCAGCAGCTCCGGACACGGATACTATGGCTACACCTTC. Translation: CASSSGHGYYGYTF.

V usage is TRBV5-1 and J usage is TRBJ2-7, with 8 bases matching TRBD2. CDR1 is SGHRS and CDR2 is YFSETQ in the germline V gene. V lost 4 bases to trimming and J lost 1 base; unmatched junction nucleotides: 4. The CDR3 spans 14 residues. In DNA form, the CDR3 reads TGCGCCAGCAGCATGGGACTAGTTTCCTACGAGCAGTACTTC. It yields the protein CASSMGLVSYEQYF.

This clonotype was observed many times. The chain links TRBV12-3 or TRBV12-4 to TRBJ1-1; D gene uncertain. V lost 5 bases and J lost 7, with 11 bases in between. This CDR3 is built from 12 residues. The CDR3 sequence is CASSISAVEAFF. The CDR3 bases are TGTGCCAGCAGTATCTCGGCGGTTGAAGCTTTCTTT.

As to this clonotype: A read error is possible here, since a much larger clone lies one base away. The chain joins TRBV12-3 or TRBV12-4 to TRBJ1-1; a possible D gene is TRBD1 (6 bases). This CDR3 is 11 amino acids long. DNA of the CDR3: TGTGCCAGCAGGGATAAGGGGGGAGCTCTCTTT. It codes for CASRDKGGALF.

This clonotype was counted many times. CDR3 in amino acids: CASSFGRGSSQGGYTF. CDR3 DNA: TGTGCCAGCAGTTTTGGCAGGGGGTCGTCTCAGGGTGGCTACACCTTC. This chain links TRBV28 with TRBJ1-2; 7 bases line up with TRBD1. Trimming at V came to 3 bases and at J to 7 bases, leaving 14 bases not matched to a gene. CDR1 MDHEN and CDR2 SYDVKM come from the germline V gene. The CDR3 is 16 amino acids.

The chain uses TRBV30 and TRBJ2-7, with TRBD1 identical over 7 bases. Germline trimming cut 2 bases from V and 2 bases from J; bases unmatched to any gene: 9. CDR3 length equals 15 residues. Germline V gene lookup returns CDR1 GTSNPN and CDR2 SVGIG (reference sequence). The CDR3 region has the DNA TGTGCCTGGAGTAAGGATCCGGGACAGCCCTACGAGCAGTACTTC. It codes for CAWSKDPGQPYEQYF.

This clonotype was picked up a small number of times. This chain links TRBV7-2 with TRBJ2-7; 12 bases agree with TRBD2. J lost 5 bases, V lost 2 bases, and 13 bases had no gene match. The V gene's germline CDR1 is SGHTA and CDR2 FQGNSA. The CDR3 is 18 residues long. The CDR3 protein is CASSLYGGRTSGNHEQYF. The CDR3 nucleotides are TGTGCCAGCAGCTTATATGGGGGACGGACTAGCGGGAACCACGAGCAGTACTTC.

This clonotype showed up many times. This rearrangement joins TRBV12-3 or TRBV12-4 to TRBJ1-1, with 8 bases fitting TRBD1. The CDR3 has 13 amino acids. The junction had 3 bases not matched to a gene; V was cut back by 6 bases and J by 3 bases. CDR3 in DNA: TGTGCCAGCAGCCCGACAGGGGACACTGAAGCTTTCTTT. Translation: CASSPTGDTEAFF.

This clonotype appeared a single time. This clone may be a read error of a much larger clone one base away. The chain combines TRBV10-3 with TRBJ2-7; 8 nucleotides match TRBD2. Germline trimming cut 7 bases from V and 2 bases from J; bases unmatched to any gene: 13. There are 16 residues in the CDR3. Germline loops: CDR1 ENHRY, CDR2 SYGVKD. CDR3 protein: CAITEAGGESPYEQYF. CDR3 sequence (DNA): TGTGCCATCACCGAGGCCGGGGGGGAAAGCCCCTACGAGCAGTACTTC.

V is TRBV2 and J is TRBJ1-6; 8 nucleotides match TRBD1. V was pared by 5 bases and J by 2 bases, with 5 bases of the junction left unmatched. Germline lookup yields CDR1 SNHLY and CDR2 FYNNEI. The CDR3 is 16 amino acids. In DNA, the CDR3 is TGTGCCAGCAGTTCCGACAGGGGCACCTATAATTCACCCCTCCACTTT. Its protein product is CASSSDRGTYNSPLHF.

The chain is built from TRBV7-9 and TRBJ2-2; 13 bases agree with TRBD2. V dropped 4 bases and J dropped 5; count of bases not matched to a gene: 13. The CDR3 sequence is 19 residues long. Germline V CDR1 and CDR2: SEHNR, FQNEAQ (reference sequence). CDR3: CASSSRDRRLAGGTGELFF. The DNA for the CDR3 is TGTGCCAGCAGCTCCCGGGACAGAAGACTAGCGGGAGGTACCGGGGAGCTGTTTTTT.

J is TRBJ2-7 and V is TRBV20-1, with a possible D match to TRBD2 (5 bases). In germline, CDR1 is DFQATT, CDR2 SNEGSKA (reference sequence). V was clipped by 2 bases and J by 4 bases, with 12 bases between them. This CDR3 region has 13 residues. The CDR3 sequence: CSARWSSWYEQYF. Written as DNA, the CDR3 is TGCAGTGCTAGATGGTCTAGCTGGTACGAGCAGTACTTC.

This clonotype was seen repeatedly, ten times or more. CDR3 in DNA: TGCAGTGCTAATTCTATCGCCCAAGAGACCCAGTACTTC. It codes for CSANSIAQETQYF. This rearrangement joins TRBV20-1 to TRBJ2-5; no reliable D call. The CDR3 has 13 residues. Trimming stripped 4 bases from V and 1 base from J, with 10 bases between. Germline V CDR1 and CDR2: DFQATT, SNEGSKA (reference sequence).

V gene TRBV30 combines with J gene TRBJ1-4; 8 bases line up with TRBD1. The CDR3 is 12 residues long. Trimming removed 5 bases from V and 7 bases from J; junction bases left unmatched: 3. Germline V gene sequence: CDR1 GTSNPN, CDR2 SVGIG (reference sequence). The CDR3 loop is CAWGQGREKLFF. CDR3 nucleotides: TGTGCCTGGGGACAGGGCCGTGAAAAACTGTTTTTT.

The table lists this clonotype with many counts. The CDR3 DNA is TGTGCCAGCAGTGAAGCCGGGACCCTCTCCTACGAGCAGTACTTC. Translated, it gives CASSEAGTLSYEQYF. The chain joins TRBV2 to TRBJ2-7, with D tentatively TRBD1 or TRBD2 (5 bases each). Trimming removed 0 bases at V and 0 bases at J, with 9 bases between. The CDR3 is 15 amino acids. Per germline, CDR1 SNHLY and CDR2 FYNNEI.

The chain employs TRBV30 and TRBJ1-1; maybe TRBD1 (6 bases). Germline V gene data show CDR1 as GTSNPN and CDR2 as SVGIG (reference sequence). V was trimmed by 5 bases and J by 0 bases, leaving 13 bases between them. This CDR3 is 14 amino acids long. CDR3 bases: TGTGCCTGGCGTACAGGGTTTATGAACACTGAAGCTTTCTTT. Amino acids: CAWRTGFMNTEAFF.

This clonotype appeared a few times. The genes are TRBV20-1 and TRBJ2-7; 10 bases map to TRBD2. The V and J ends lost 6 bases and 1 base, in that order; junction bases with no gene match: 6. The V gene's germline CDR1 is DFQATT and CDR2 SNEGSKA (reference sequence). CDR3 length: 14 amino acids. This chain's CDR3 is CSASGRAMSYEQYF. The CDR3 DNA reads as TGCAGTGCGAGCGGGAGGGCCATGTCCTACGAGCAGTACTTC.